The clone carrying this T cell receptor beta chain was seen repeatedly, ten times or more. The data belong to a study of Graves' ophthalmopathy and Graves' hyperthyroidism. RNA transcripts served as template for amplifying TCR beta CDR3 sequences. First-round RT-PCR relied on HTBI primers, and a second-round multiplex PCR came next. TCRdb re-derived calls from the multiplex PCR reads in MiXCR, one entry per CDR3 protein. Of over 650,000 distinct CDR3 sequences listed, roughly 41% are singletons. Roughly 9 ml of fresh blood yielded the PBMCs by density gradient. This CDR3 has 17 amino acids. V trimming: 5 bases; J trimming: 1 base; junction bases outside the gene matches: 10. CDR1 SNHLY and CDR2 FYNNEI come from the germline V gene.

Material: peripheral blood. The V gene is TRBV2, the J gene TRBJ1-2; 10 positions match TRBD1. The TCR was taken from an adult man with Graves' ophthalmopathy. CDR3 sequence (DNA): TGTGCCAGCAGTCCCCCGGGACAGGGGATCGGTAACTATGGCTACACCTTC. Translating gives CASSPPGQGIGNYGYTF.